These 22 T cell receptor beta chains share one sample of origin, sequenced in a study of cytotoxic CD8 clonotypes in ibrutinib-treated CLL. Profiling relied on immunoSEQ multiplex PCR, and the TCRdb table lists in-frame clones only, not all of them. The sample records roughly 330,000 clones, 67% being singletons. Source: PBMCs, taken after 36 months of ibrutinib treatment. These receptors were taken from a human donor with chronic lymphocytic leukemia.

This clone was found a few times. V is TRBV27 and J is TRBJ2-3, with D possibly matching TRBD1 (5 bases). CDR3 length equals 15 residues. Trimming left V 6 bases short and J 4 bases short, with 17 bases between. Germline CDR1 reads MNHEY; CDR2 reads SMNVEV (reference sequence). The CDR3 nucleotides read TGTGCCAGCAGGAATAAGCCGACAGATGCAGATACGCAGTATTTT. Translating it yields CASRNKPTDADTQYF.

The V and J genes are TRBV9 and TRBJ2-1; TRBD1 matches 9 bases. Germline values: CDR1 SGDLS, CDR2 YYNGEE. The CDR3 covers 15 residues. The V and J ends lost 5 bases and 5 bases, in that order; junction bases with no gene match: 8. CDR3 region: CASRPTGGVNNEQFF. CDR3 nucleotide sequence: TGTGCCAGCAGACCGACAGGGGGAGTTAACAATGAGCAGTTCTTC.

The J gene is TRBJ2-3, the V gene TRBV9, with D possibly being TRBD1 (6 bases). Germline V gene sequence: CDR1 SGDLS, CDR2 YYNGEE. The V end was cut by 6 bases, the J end by 5 bases, with 16 bases between. CDR3 length equals 14 residues. The CDR3 coding sequence is TGTGCCAGCAACCAACAGGGTGCGATAGATACGCAGTATTTT. Amino acid sequence: CASNQQGAIDTQYF.

This chain joins TRBV11-2 and TRBJ2-3; D possibly corresponds to TRBD1 (6 bases). The CDR3 sequence is 15 residues long. V was trimmed by 6 bases and J by 3 bases, leaving 16 bases between them. CDR1 is SGHAT, CDR2 FQNNGV, per germline. This CDR3 reads CASSEGIQGTDTQYF. For the CDR3, the DNA is TGTGCCAGCAGTGAGGGAATACAGGGAACAGATACGCAGTATTTT.

The rearrangement joins TRBV29-1 to TRBJ2-3; either TRBD1 or TRBD2 may supply D (5 bases each). The V gene's germline CDR1 is SQVTM and CDR2 ANQGSEA. This CDR3 is built from 14 residues. Deletions cut 3 bases from V and 2 bases from J, with 12 bases between. The DNA of the CDR3 is TGCAGCGTTGATGAGGGGCGTTACACAGATACGCAGTATTTT. It yields the protein CSVDEGRYTDTQYF.

The V gene is TRBV6-5, the J gene TRBJ1-2; D gene unclear. The CDR3 is 13 residues long. The germline CDR1 and CDR2 sequences are MNHEY and SVGAGI. Trimming pared 7 bases from V and 2 bases from J, leaving 11 bases between. The CDR3, as DNA: TGTGCCAGCACCCGGTCCCTAAACTATGGCTACACCTTC. As protein: CASTRSLNYGYTF.

CDR3 coding DNA: TGCGCCAGCCAGGGACAGGGGGCAGGAGGCTACACCTTC. This gives the protein CASQGQGAGGYTF. The genes are TRBV5-1 and TRBJ1-2; 12 nucleotides align to TRBD1. This CDR3 comprises 13 residues. The germline V gene encodes CDR1 SGHRS and CDR2 YFSETQ. With 7 bases clipped from V and 8 bases from J, the junction kept 6 bases outside the gene matches.

This clone has more than one count but fewer than ten. The chain is built from TRBV2 and TRBJ1-4; D unclear. Deletions cut 6 bases from V and 8 bases from J, with 13 bases between. Germline V gene data show CDR1 as SNHLY and CDR2 as FYNNEI. The CDR3 contains 13 residues. CDR3 loop: CASRGGRNEKLFF. As DNA, the CDR3 is TGTGCCAGCAGGGGCGGGAGAAACGAAAAACTGTTTTTT.

J is TRBJ1-6 and V is TRBV25-1; no definite D call. This CDR3 has 15 residues. Per germline, CDR1 MGHDK and CDR2 SYGVNS. V lost 1 base, J lost 8 bases, and 12 bases lay in between. In DNA, the CDR3 is TGTGCCAGCAGTGAATTGGTGGATACGCATTCACCCCTCCACTTT. It yields the protein CASSELVDTHSPLHF. Variable domain in full (rest from reference TRBV25-1 and TRBJ1-6): EADIYQTPRYLVIGTGKKITLECSQTMGHDKMYWYQQDPGMELHLIHYSYGVNSTEKGDLSSESTVSRIRTEHFPLTLESARPSHTSQYLCASSELVDTHSPLHFGNGTRLTVT.

This clone has a handful of counts. The chain recombines TRBV14 with TRBJ1-2; D not resolved. The CDR3 totals 13 residues. Trimming took 1 base from V and 10 from J, leaving 13 bases between them. CDR1 is SGHDN and CDR2 is FVKESK in the germline V gene. The CDR3 DNA follows: TGTGCCAGCAGCCAAGGAGGAGTCTTCTCCTACACCTTC. Amino acid sequence: CASSQGGVFSYTF.

The J gene is TRBJ2-7, the V gene TRBV4-2, with TRBD1 as a possible D gene (5 bases). The CDR3 runs to 18 residues. Trimming stripped 3 bases from V and 0 bases from J, with 21 bases between. Germline V lookup: CDR1 LGHNA, CDR2 YNFKEQ. CDR3 sequence reads: CASSQPRLGVDRSYEQYF. In DNA form, the CDR3 reads TGTGCCAGCAGCCAGCCCCGTTTAGGGGTGGACCGCTCCTACGAGCAGTACTTC.

The chain is built from TRBV15 and TRBJ2-1, with TRBD1 matching 8 bases. The CDR3 length is 16 residues. J lost 4 bases, V lost 0 bases, and 5 bases had no gene match. Germline V gene sequence: CDR1 LNHNV, CDR2 YYDKDF (reference sequence). CDR3 protein: CATSRERGQGYNEQFF. CDR3 nucleotides: TGTGCCACCAGCAGAGAAAGAGGACAGGGATACAATGAGCAGTTCTTC.

This chain connects TRBV30 to TRBJ2-2, with D perhaps matching TRBD1 (6 bases). The germline V gene encodes CDR1 GTSNPN and CDR2 SVGIG (reference sequence). The CDR3 runs to 14 residues. Deletions cut 4 bases from V and 2 bases from J, with 11 bases between. Here the CDR3 reads CAWKGGHNTGELFF. CDR3 sequence (DNA): TGTGCCTGGAAAGGGGGACATAACACCGGGGAGCTGTTTTTT.

The chain combines TRBV4-2 with TRBJ2-3; D is undetermined. V lost 0 bases and J lost 0, with 13 bases in between. The CDR3 is 17 amino acids. Germline assignment: CDR1 LGHNA and CDR2 YNFKEQ. The chain's CDR3 is CASSQEGRETSTDTQYF. The CDR3 region has the DNA TGTGCCAGCAGCCAAGAGGGAAGGGAAACTAGCACAGATACGCAGTATTTT.

This clone was seen only a few times. J is TRBJ1-1 and V is TRBV18; a possible D gene is TRBD1 (5 bases). Deletions cut 3 bases from V and 2 bases from J, with 13 bases between. Germline V gene lookup returns CDR1 KGHSH and CDR2 LQKENI. This CDR3 comprises 15 residues. CDR3 sequence (DNA): TGTGCCAGCTCACCTAACCGGGACGCCAACACTGAAGCTTTCTTT. Its protein is CASSPNRDANTEAFF.

V and J are TRBV5-4 and TRBJ2-4; perhaps TRBD2 as D (6 bases). CDR1 and CDR2 from the germline V gene are SGHNT and YYREEE (reference sequence). The CDR3 spans 14 residues. The V gene lost 3 bases and the J gene lost 1 base, with 8 bases spanning the gap. CDR3 region: CASSWGRAKNIQYF. The CDR3 nucleotides read TGTGCCAGCAGCTGGGGGAGGGCCAAAAACATTCAGTACTTC. Combining the CDR3 with reference TRBV5-4 and TRBJ2-4 gives the whole variable domain ETGVTQSPTHLIKTRGQQVTLRCSSQSGHNTVSWYQQALGQGPQFIFQYYREEENGRGNFPPRFSGLQFPNYSSELNVNALELDDSALYLCASSWGRAKNIQYFGAGTRLSVL.

The chain links TRBV10-3 to TRBJ2-3, with TRBD1 matching 7 bases. Germline V gene sequence: CDR1 ENHRY, CDR2 SYGVKD. The CDR3 contains 14 residues. V lost 7 bases, J lost 3 bases, and 7 bases stayed unmatched. The CDR3 is CAITVDRVTDTQYF. The CDR3 DNA sequence: TGTGCCATCACCGTTGACAGGGTGACAGATACGCAGTATTTT.

This sequence joins TRBV6-1 and TRBJ1-3; a possible D gene is TRBD1 (5 bases). CDR1 and CDR2 from the germline V gene are MNHNS and SASEGT. The CDR3 is 14 residues long. Between the trimmed V and J ends, which lost 5 bases and 0 bases, there was a span of 8 bases. The CDR3 DNA reads as TGTGCCAGCAGTAAGGGGTACTCTGGAAACACCATATATTTT. This codes for CASSKGYSGNTIYF.

The chain couples TRBV19 to TRBJ1-2, with 7 nucleotides matching TRBD1. The V gene end was trimmed by 5 bases and the J gene end by 4 bases; junction bases not matched to a gene: 10. From germline, CDR1 is LNHDA and CDR2 SQIVND (reference sequence). The CDR3 loop spans 15 amino acids. CDR3 DNA sequence: TGTGCCAGTAGTTGGGACAGCGCCGTCGGCTATGGCTACACCTTC. Its protein is CASSWDSAVGYGYTF.

The chain recombines TRBV5-4 with TRBJ2-7, with 7 bases identical to TRBD2. This CDR3 contains 14 residues. Germline V CDR1 and CDR2: SGHNT, YYREEE (reference sequence). Trimming at V came to 4 bases and at J to 4 bases, leaving 8 bases not matched to a gene. CDR3 residues: CASSRLGEGYEQYF. CDR3 coding DNA: TGTGCCAGCAGCCGTCTGGGGGAGGGATACGAGCAGTACTTC.

CDR3 region: CASSYTGRFTDTQYF. The CDR3 DNA reads as TGCGCCAGCAGCTATACAGGTAGATTCACAGATACGCAGTATTTT. This chain connects TRBV5-1 to TRBJ2-3; perhaps TRBD1 as D (5 bases). Germline V gene sequence: CDR1 SGHRS, CDR2 YFSETQ. CDR3 length equals 15 residues. V shed 3 bases and J shed 2 bases, with 13 bases lying between them.

As for this clone: Other DNA sequences in the same sample also yield this CDR3. The V and J genes are TRBV28 and TRBJ2-1; D gene unclear. Trimming removed 3 bases at V and 10 bases at J, with 7 bases between. The germline gives CDR1 MDHEN, CDR2 SYDVKM. This CDR3 spans 11 amino acids. CDR3 in amino acids: CASSFGPEQFF. The CDR3 nucleotides are TGTGCCAGCAGTTTTGGCCCGGAGCAGTTCTTC.